This entry describes one T cell receptor (beta chain). Its target is not known. These data are taken from a study of vaccination effects on CD4 cells after COVID-19. Viral peptide pools were used in the ViraFEST assay to expand antigen-specific CD4+ T cells, and sequencing came afterward. Culturing for roughly 10 days preceded CD4+ T cell isolation. Testing of the vaccine recipients showed negative nucleocapsid antibodies and no prior SARS-CoV-2 infection. They grew around 2.2 million PBMC in each well, adding approximately 10 IU/ml IL-2 and 10 ug/ml peptides. Sequencing used immunoSEQ multiplex PCR; TCRdb keeps in-frame clones, though not all of them. The table shows tens of thousands of clones, with around 68% occurring only once. Unmatched junction bases numbered 5, after V lost 5 bases and J lost 4 bases. The CDR3 loop spans 14 amino acids. Germline V CDR1 and CDR2: SGHTA, FQGNSA. Overall study results and limits: Long after vaccination, the clones induced by infection and by vaccine shrank markedly in size. The study found that only 1 of 255 vaccine-induced clones from healthy vaccinees cross-reacted with common cold coronaviruses.

The sequencing used CD4+ T cells from PBMCs cultured with SARS-CoV-2 spike peptides, collected before COVID-19 vaccination. The clonotype was recovered from a human donor who received a COVID-19 vaccine. The chain links TRBV7-2 to TRBJ2-7; TRBD1 matches at 10 bases. The CDR3 DNA reads as TGTGCCAGCAGCACCGGACAGGGGGGGTACGAGCAGTACTTC. It translates to CASSTGQGGYEQYF. The variable domain in full, with the rest retrieved from reference TRBV7-2 and TRBJ2-7, is GAGVSQSPSNKVTEKGKDVELRCDPISGHTALYWYRQSLGQGLEFLIYFQGNSAPDKSGLPSDRFSAERTGGSVSTLTIQRTQQEDSAVYLCASSTGQGGYEQYFGPGTRLTVT.